The 20 T cell receptor beta chains presented below share a single source sample, sequenced in a study of cytomegalovirus exposure and HLA in healthy donors (dated by TCRdb to 2017 to 2019). Library generation was performed with the immunoSEQ multiplex PCR assay. A mixture of 60 forward primers for TCR Vbeta segments and 13 reverse primers for TCR Jbeta segments was used in the multiplex PCR. TCRdb stores this immuneACCESS table with in-frame sequences only. Part of the clones is absent; in the studies checked, under half of the shortfall reflects unresolved V genes, and no reason is known for the rest. The sample table shows about 180,000 clones, and around 76% are seen once. The top ten hold under 2.5% of the sample. The sample consisted of PBMCs. These receptors came from a woman aged 25 to 39 in good health and CMV-seropositive.

This chain uses TRBV6-5 with TRBJ2-2; no reliable D call. V lost 5 bases and J lost 4, with 8 bases in between. From germline, CDR1 is MNHEY and CDR2 SVGAGI. There are 13 residues in the CDR3. CDR3 loop: CASSSPGTGELFF. The CDR3 DNA sequence: TGTGCCAGCAGTAGCCCGGGCACCGGGGAGCTGTTTTTT.

The J gene is TRBJ2-5, the V gene TRBV2; TRBD2 is a possible D gene (6 bases). This CDR3 region has 16 residues. Looked up from germline, CDR1 is SNHLY and CDR2 is FYNNEI. With 6 bases removed from V and 3 bases from J, the gap between germline ends came to 20 bases. DNA of the CDR3: TGTGCCAGCAGCCCCGGAGGGTTGGGGCCTGAAGAGACCCAGTACTTC. Translating it yields CASSPGGLGPEETQYF. The variable domain in full, with the rest retrieved from reference TRBV2 and TRBJ2-5, is EPEVTQTPSHQVTQMGQEVILRCVPISNHLYFYWYRQILGQKVEFLVSFYNNEISEKSEIFDDQFSVERPDGSNFTLKIRSTKLEDSAMYFCASSPGGLGPEETQYFGPGTRLLVL.

This clone was observed once. This chain links TRBV28 with TRBJ2-1; TRBD2 matches at 9 bases. Germline CDR1 MDHEN, CDR2 SYDVKM. The ends lost 2 bases at V and 10 bases at J; junction bases unmatched: 12. The CDR3 is 16 amino acids. Here the CDR3 DNA reads TGTGCCAGCAGTTTACCGCGGGGGGGCGGTGCAGGGGAGCAGTTCTTC. This codes for CASSLPRGGGAGEQFF.

The V gene is TRBV9, the J gene TRBJ2-1; D is possibly TRBD1 (6 bases). Trimming took off 4 bases at V and 0 bases at J, with 11 bases between the two ends. The germline gives CDR1 SGDLS, CDR2 YYNGEE. The CDR3 sequence is 15 residues long. CDR3 residues: CASSPRTASYNEQFF. CDR3 nucleotides: TGTGCCAGCAGCCCAAGGACAGCCTCCTACAATGAGCAGTTCTTC.

The rearrangement links TRBV19 to TRBJ2-6, with 7 bases fitting TRBD1. J was trimmed by 2 bases and V by 4 bases; bases with no gene match: 2. This CDR3 is 15 amino acids long. CDR1 is LNHDA, CDR2 SQIVND, per germline (reference sequence). The CDR3 loop is CASSKDRAGANVLTF. In DNA, the CDR3 is TGTGCCAGTAGTAAAGACAGGGCTGGGGCCAACGTCCTGACTTTC.

The rearrangement links TRBV6-4 to TRBJ2-1; 11 nucleotides line up with TRBD2. The trim removed 6 bases at V and 3 bases at J, leaving 4 bases unmatched. The germline gives CDR1 MRHNA, CDR2 SNTAGT. This CDR3 has 15 residues. This CDR3 reads CASSPGLADYNEQFF. The CDR3 DNA follows: TGTGCCAGCAGCCCGGGACTAGCGGACTACAATGAGCAGTTCTTC.

A few counts support this clone. The chain combines TRBV25-1 with TRBJ1-5; the D gene is possibly TRBD1 (5 bases). V gave up 6 bases and J gave up 0 bases, with 9 bases separating them. CDR1 MGHDK and CDR2 SYGVNS come from the germline V gene. The CDR3 has 14 residues. In DNA form, the CDR3 reads TGTGCCAGCAGGGACAAAAATAGCAATCAGCCCCAGCATTTT. It encodes CASRDKNSNQPQHF.

The gene calls are TRBV7-2 and TRBJ2-3; 7 nucleotides align to TRBD2. Trimming took 5 bases from V and 0 from J; bases not matched to a gene: 14. The CDR3 is 18 amino acids. The germline CDR1 and CDR2 sequences are SGHTA and FQGNSA. Here the CDR3 reads CASSPGLGRSSSTDTQYF. The CDR3 region has the DNA TGTGCCAGCAGCCCTGGACTAGGTCGGAGTTCTAGCACAGATACGCAGTATTTT. The variable domain in full, completed from reference TRBV7-2 and TRBJ2-3, reads GAGVSQSPSNKVTEKGKDVELRCDPISGHTALYWYRQSLGQGLEFLIYFQGNSAPDKSGLPSDRFSAERTGGSVSTLTIQRTQQEDSAVYLCASSPGLGRSSSTDTQYFGPGTRLTVL.

This rearrangement joins TRBV30 to TRBJ1-4; 7 nucleotides align to TRBD1. Germline assignment: CDR1 GTSNPN and CDR2 SVGIG (reference sequence). V was clipped by 4 bases and J by 4 bases; unmatched bases: 6. CDR3 length: 14 residues. In nucleotides, the CDR3 is TGTGCCTGGACGGGGACAGTTCTTAATGAAAAACTGTTTTTT. As protein: CAWTGTVLNEKLFF.

This clone turned up a few times. J is TRBJ1-1 and V is TRBV18; D possibly corresponds to TRBD1 (5 bases). Trimming shortened V by 8 bases and J by 5 bases, and 9 bases separated the two germline ends. CDR3 length equals 11 residues. Per the germline V gene, CDR1 is KGHSH and CDR2 is LQKENI. The CDR3 bases are TGTGCCAGCCTCGGGGGAACTGAAGCTTTCTTT. Protein product: CASLGGTEAFF.

This chain uses TRBV5-1 with TRBJ1-2; D perhaps matches TRBD1 (5 bases). The germline gives CDR1 SGHRS, CDR2 YFSETQ. The CDR3 sequence is 14 residues long. Deletions cut 0 bases from V and 5 bases from J, with 11 bases between. This CDR3 reads CASSLALGTYGYTF. The CDR3 bases are TGCGCCAGCAGCTTGGCCCTGGGGACTTATGGCTACACCTTC. Variable domain in full (rest from reference TRBV5-1 and TRBJ1-2): KAGVTQTPRYLIKTRGQQVTLSCSPISGHRSVSWYQQTPGQGLQFLFEYFSETQRNKGNFPGRFSGRQFSNSRSEMNVSTLELGDSALYLCASSLALGTYGYTFGSGTRLTVV.

V is TRBV6-6 and J is TRBJ2-5; the match to TRBD2 covers 7 bases. This CDR3 has 16 amino acids. Germline CDR1 and CDR2: MNHNY and SVGAGI (reference sequence). Trimming at V came to 6 bases and at J to 5 bases, leaving 15 bases not matched to a gene. CDR3 coding DNA: TGTGCCAGCAGACGAGGGCGTCCCGGGGGGTGGGAGACCCAGTACTTC. Translation gives CASRRGRPGGWETQYF.

The rearrangement uses TRBV5-1 and TRBJ2-7; no definite D call. Germline-derived CDR1 and CDR2 are SGHRS and YFSETQ. With 0 bases removed from V and 9 bases from J, the gap between germline ends came to 19 bases. This CDR3 is 15 amino acids long. The CDR3 loop is CASSLGVGRSLGQYF. In nucleotides, the CDR3 is TGCGCCAGCAGCTTGGGTGTGGGCAGGTCGTTGGGGCAGTACTTC.

The V call is TRBV28, the J call TRBJ1-5, with 7 positions matching TRBD1. The CDR3 extends over 18 amino acids. The ends lost 5 bases at V and 0 bases at J; junction bases unmatched: 13. Germline CDR1 and CDR2: MDHEN and SYDVKM. The chain's CDR3 is CASSIRGLWGYSNQPQHF. DNA for the CDR3: TGTGCCAGCAGTATCAGGGGGTTATGGGGGTATAGCAATCAGCCCCAGCATTTT.

The rearrangement uses TRBV7-2 and TRBJ1-2, with 8 bases fitting TRBD1. V shed 4 bases and J 8 bases; nucleotides not matched to a gene: 6. The CDR3 covers 13 residues. Germline-derived CDR1 and CDR2 are SGHTA and FQGNSA. CDR3 sequence (DNA): TGTGCCAGCAGCTCACCAGGGGGCCAAGGCTACACCTTC. Translation: CASSSPGGQGYTF. Together with reference TRBV7-2 and TRBJ1-2, the CDR3 gives the full variable domain: GAGVSQSPSNKVTEKGKDVELRCDPISGHTALYWYRQSLGQGLEFLIYFQGNSAPDKSGLPSDRFSAERTGGSVSTLTIQRTQQEDSAVYLCASSSPGGQGYTFGSGTRLTVV.

The V gene is TRBV6-1, the J gene TRBJ2-3; D possibly corresponds to TRBD2 (7 bases). Between the trimmed V and J ends, which lost 3 bases and 4 bases, there was a span of 14 bases. This CDR3 has 15 amino acids. Germline V lookup: CDR1 MNHNS, CDR2 SASEGT. CDR3 region: CASSDGGASSDTQYF. The DNA for the CDR3 is TGTGCCAGCAGTGATGGGGGGGCCTCGTCAGATACGCAGTATTTT.

This clone has more than one count but fewer than ten. CDR3 nucleotides: TGTGCTAGTGGAGGGGGACAGGGGTACAATGAGCAGTTCTTC. It yields the protein CASGGGQGYNEQFF. The chain links TRBV12-5 to TRBJ2-1; 10 bases are shared with TRBD1. J was trimmed by 4 bases and V by 6 bases; bases with no gene match: 3. CDR3 size: 14 residues. Germline V gene sequence: CDR1 LGHNT, CDR2 FRNRAP.

The chain carries TRBV14 and TRBJ2-7; 7 bases are a match to TRBD2. CDR1 and CDR2 from the germline V gene are SGHDN and FVKESK. CDR3 length: 16 residues. Trimming cost V 4 bases and J 1 base; bases outside gene matches: 10. This CDR3 is CASSLGGRRWSYEQYF. The CDR3 DNA reads as TGTGCCAGCAGCCTCGGGGGGAGGAGATGGTCCTACGAGCAGTACTTC. Based on the CDR3 plus reference TRBV14 and TRBJ2-7, the full variable domain is EAGVTQFPSHSVIEKGQTVTLRCDPISGHDNLYWYRRVMGKEIKFLLHFVKESKQDESGMPNNRFLAERTGGTYSTLKVQPAELEDSGVYFCASSLGGRRWSYEQYFGPGTRLTVT.

The chain combines TRBV29-1 with TRBJ2-5, with TRBD2 matching over 9 bases. Germline lookup yields CDR1 SQVTM and CDR2 ANQGSEA. The CDR3 loop spans 13 amino acids. The V segment lost 7 bases and the J segment 4 bases; nucleotides outside the gene matches: 7. CDR3 amino acids: CSERSGGPETQYF. The CDR3 coding sequence is TGCAGCGAAAGAAGCGGGGGGCCAGAGACCCAGTACTTC. Supplemented by reference TRBV29-1 and TRBJ2-5, the full variable domain reads SAVISQKPSRDICQRGTSLTIQCQVDSQVTMMFWYRQQPGQSLTLIATANQGSEATYESGFVIDKFPISRPNLTFSTLTVSNMSPEDSSIYLCSERSGGPETQYFGPGTRLLVL.

This sequence joins TRBV10-3 and TRBJ2-1; 8 positions agree with TRBD1. The CDR3 spans 13 residues. Germline loops: CDR1 ENHRY, CDR2 SYGVKD. The V gene end was trimmed by 4 bases and the J gene end by 10 bases; junction bases not matched to a gene: 6. The CDR3 coding sequence is TGTGCCATCAGTGGACAGGGGTCAGGGGAGCAGTTCTTC. It encodes CAISGQGSGEQFF.